One and the same sample provided the 20 T cell receptor beta chains below, sequenced in a study of blood T cell repertoires in COVID-19. Profiling relied on immunoSEQ multiplex PCR, and the TCRdb table lists in-frame clones only, not all of them. This table has 55,000 to 75,000 clones, around 86% appearing once. Source material: peripheral blood. These receptors all come from a human donor with active COVID-19. The donor label of this sample is uncertain.

For the CDR3, the DNA is TGTGCCACCACAGGGCCCACCCATAATTCACCCCTCCACTTT. Translation gives CATTGPTHNSPLHF. The rearrangement joins TRBV28 to TRBJ1-6, with D perhaps TRBD1 (6 bases). There are 14 residues in the CDR3. V was trimmed by 10 bases and J by 5 bases, leaving 15 bases between them. Germline values: CDR1 MDHEN, CDR2 SYDVKM.

The rearrangement joins TRBV18 to TRBJ1-4; the D is unclear. This CDR3 spans 13 amino acids. The V gene lost 0 bases and the J gene lost 8 bases, with 7 bases spanning the gap. Germline CDR1 KGHSH, CDR2 LQKENI. For the CDR3, the DNA is TGTGCCAGCTCACCACCCCCCGCGGAAAAACTGTTTTTT. Residues: CASSPPPAEKLFF. Combining the CDR3 with reference TRBV18 and TRBJ1-4 gives the whole variable domain NAGVMQNPRHLVRRRGQEARLRCSPMKGHSHVYWYRQLPEEGLKFMVYLQKENIIDESGMPKERFSAEFPKEGPSILRIQQVVRGDSAAYFCASSPPPAEKLFFGSGTQLSVL.

V is TRBV2 and J is TRBJ2-7; 7 positions agree with TRBD2. CDR3 size: 13 residues. V lost 6 bases, J lost 3 bases, and 5 bases stayed unmatched. Germline CDR1 SNHLY, CDR2 FYNNEI. The CDR3 loop is CASRTSRLYEQYF. CDR3 DNA: TGTGCCAGCAGGACTAGCCGCCTCTACGAGCAGTACTTC.

The chain recombines TRBV5-1 with TRBJ1-3; D might be TRBD1 (6 bases). V lost 1 base and J lost 6, with 14 bases in between. Germline lookup yields CDR1 SGHRS and CDR2 YFSETQ. The CDR3 totals 15 residues. The DNA of the CDR3 is TGCGCCAGCAGCTTGTCAGGGGTACTAAAAAACACCATATATTTT. Protein product: CASSLSGVLKNTIYF.

This clone was recorded a few times. This sequence joins TRBV6-6 and TRBJ1-5; 8 bases are a match to TRBD1. The CDR3 covers 15 residues. The germline V gene encodes CDR1 MNHNY and CDR2 SVGAGI (reference sequence). J lost 6 bases, V lost 6 bases, and 10 bases had no gene match. CDR3 protein: CASSSRDRGTQPQHF. CDR3 DNA: TGTGCCAGCAGCTCCAGAGACAGGGGCACTCAGCCCCAGCATTTT.

The V gene is TRBV4-1, the J gene TRBJ2-7; no firm D call. Germline V gene data show CDR1 as MGHRA and CDR2 as YSYEKL. The V end lost 0 bases, the J end lost 6 bases, and 15 bases lay between the germline ends. The CDR3 totals 15 residues. CDR3 nucleotides: TGCGCCAGCAGCCAAGAGATCGGGTTATCTTCCGAGCAGTACTTC. Its translation: CASSQEIGLSSEQYF.

The chain is built from TRBV5-1 and TRBJ2-3, with 14 nucleotides matching TRBD2. CDR1 SGHRS and CDR2 YFSETQ come from the germline V gene. J lost 10 bases, V lost 4 bases, and 8 bases had no gene match. The length of the CDR3 is 15 residues. CDR3 sequence reads: CASSLRTSGGKAQYF. CDR3 in DNA: TGCGCCAGCAGCCTGCGGACTAGCGGGGGGAAAGCGCAGTATTTT.

The chain joins TRBV27 to TRBJ2-1; TRBD2 matches 12 bases. Losses at the gene ends were 3 bases for V and 10 bases for J; bases not matched to a gene: 7. Germline V gene lookup returns CDR1 MNHEY and CDR2 SMNVEV (reference sequence). The CDR3 has 15 residues. Here the CDR3 reads CASSLIGLAGPEQFF. The CDR3 DNA sequence: TGTGCCAGCAGTTTGATCGGACTAGCGGGACCGGAGCAGTTCTTC.

This rearrangement joins TRBV5-1 to TRBJ2-5, with 12 bases aligning to TRBD1. V was pared by 1 base and J by 4 bases, with 5 bases of the junction left unmatched. This CDR3 region has 16 residues. The germline V gene has CDR1 SGHRS and CDR2 YFSETQ. The CDR3 is CASSLLGQGAAETQYF. The CDR3 DNA reads as TGCGCCAGCAGCTTGTTGGGACAGGGGGCAGCAGAGACCCAGTACTTC. The variable domain in full, completed from reference TRBV5-1 and TRBJ2-5, reads KAGVTQTPRYLIKTRGQQVTLSCSPISGHRSVSWYQQTPGQGLQFLFEYFSETQRNKGNFPGRFSGRQFSNSRSEMNVSTLELGDSALYLCASSLLGQGAAETQYFGPGTRLLVL.

This chain connects TRBV7-3 to TRBJ2-3, with D possibly being TRBD2 (6 bases). Germline V CDR1 and CDR2: SGHTA, FQGTGA. This CDR3 has 15 amino acids. V lost 1 base and J lost 2, with 10 bases in between. CDR3 nucleotide sequence: TGTGCCAGCAGCTTAAGGGCTAGCGCCACAGATACGCAGTATTTT. This gives the protein CASSLRASATDTQYF. Full variable domain (rest looked up from reference TRBV7-3 and TRBJ2-3): GAGVSQTPSNKVTEKGKYVELRCDPISGHTALYWYRQSLGQGPEFLIYFQGTGAADDSGLPNDRFFAVRPEGSVSTLKIQRTERGDSAVYLCASSLRASATDTQYFGPGTRLTVL.

The chain is built from TRBV5-6 and TRBJ2-3; 12 nucleotides agree with TRBD2. The junction had 3 bases not matched to a gene; V was cut back by 4 bases and J by 3 bases. CDR3 length equals 15 residues. Germline V gene lookup returns CDR1 SGHDT and CDR2 YYEEEE. The CDR3 reads CASSEGLAGTDTQYF. CDR3 bases: TGTGCCAGCAGCGAAGGACTAGCGGGGACAGATACGCAGTATTTT.

V gene TRBV3-1 (or the pseudogene TRBV3-2) combines with J gene TRBJ2-1, with TRBD2 matching 11 bases. The germline V gene encodes CDR1 LGHDT and CDR2 YNNKEL (reference sequence). The CDR3 totals 15 residues. V lost 1 base to trimming and J lost 5 bases; unmatched junction nucleotides: 1. CDR3 loop: CASSQGLAGNNEQFF. In DNA form, the CDR3 reads TGTGCCAGCAGCCAAGGACTAGCGGGGAACAATGAGCAGTTCTTC.

The chain uses TRBV11-3 and TRBJ1-1; tentative D call: TRBD1 (5 bases). The CDR3 is 15 amino acids. V lost 4 bases and J 1 base, leaving 13 bases between the germline ends. CDR1 and CDR2 (germline): SGHNT, YENEEA. The CDR3 bases are TGTGCCAGCAGCTCGCCTAAAACAGGGAACACTGAAGCTTTCTTT. Its protein is CASSSPKTGNTEAFF.

The chain joins TRBV19 to TRBJ1-2, with a tentative D call TRBD1 (5 bases). Germline assignment: CDR1 LNHDA and CDR2 SQIVND (reference sequence). V was trimmed by 3 bases and J by 6 bases, leaving 11 bases between them. The CDR3 sequence is 13 residues long. This CDR3 reads CASSINGAHGYTF. DNA of the CDR3: TGTGCCAGTAGTATCAATGGGGCTCATGGCTACACCTTC.

This clone showed up just once. The V and J genes are TRBV6-5 and TRBJ2-1; D is perhaps TRBD1 (5 bases). This CDR3 region has 13 residues. Germline values: CDR1 MNHEY, CDR2 SVGAGI. Trimming pared 8 bases from V and 3 bases from J, leaving 11 bases between. The CDR3 coding sequence is TGTGCCAGCCTCGAGGACAACTACAATGAGCAGTTCTTC. Its translation: CASLEDNYNEQFF.

The chain recombines TRBV10-3 with TRBJ2-7, with D unclear. The ends were cut back, 6 bases at V and 3 bases at J, with 9 bases in the middle. CDR3 length: 12 residues. Germline V CDR1 and CDR2: ENHRY, SYGVKD. The CDR3 nucleotides read TGTGCCATCAGAAATACTAACTACGAGCAGTACTTC. The encoded protein is CAIRNTNYEQYF.

The rearrangement links TRBV13 to TRBJ2-7, with TRBD2 identical over 9 bases. Germline V gives CDR1 PRHDT, CDR2 FYEKMQ (reference sequence). Trimming cost V 4 bases and J 3 bases; bases outside gene matches: 10. The CDR3 extends over 16 amino acids. CDR3 nucleotides: TGTGCCAGCAGCTCCCAGACTAGCGGTCAAGTCTACGAGCAGTACTTC. Translation gives CASSSQTSGQVYEQYF.

This chain joins TRBV12-3 or TRBV12-4 and TRBJ2-1; D may be TRBD2 (5 bases). The CDR3 covers 11 residues. Trimming left V 3 bases short and J 14 bases short, with 11 bases between. The CDR3 loop reads CASSLGVFKFF. The CDR3 DNA follows: TGTGCCAGCAGTTTGGGAGTCTTTAAGTTCTTC.

The chain is built from TRBV11-2 and TRBJ1-5, with D unresolved. The ends were cut back, 1 base at V and 0 bases at J, with 10 bases in the middle. Looked up from germline, CDR1 is SGHAT and CDR2 is FQNNGV. The CDR3 extends over 16 amino acids. In DNA, the CDR3 is TGTGCCAGCAGCTTAGTATCGGGTTTTAGCAATCAGCCCCAGCATTTT. Amino acids: CASSLVSGFSNQPQHF.

V usage is TRBV7-9 and J usage is TRBJ2-5, with D perhaps matching TRBD2 (6 bases). The V gene lost 5 bases and the J gene lost 3 bases, with 16 bases spanning the gap. CDR3 size: 15 residues. CDR1 and CDR2 (germline): SEHNR, FQNEAQ (reference sequence). CDR3 loop: CASSLPRGTEETQYF. DNA of the CDR3: TGTGCCAGCAGCCTCCCCCGGGGGACGGAAGAGACCCAGTACTTC.